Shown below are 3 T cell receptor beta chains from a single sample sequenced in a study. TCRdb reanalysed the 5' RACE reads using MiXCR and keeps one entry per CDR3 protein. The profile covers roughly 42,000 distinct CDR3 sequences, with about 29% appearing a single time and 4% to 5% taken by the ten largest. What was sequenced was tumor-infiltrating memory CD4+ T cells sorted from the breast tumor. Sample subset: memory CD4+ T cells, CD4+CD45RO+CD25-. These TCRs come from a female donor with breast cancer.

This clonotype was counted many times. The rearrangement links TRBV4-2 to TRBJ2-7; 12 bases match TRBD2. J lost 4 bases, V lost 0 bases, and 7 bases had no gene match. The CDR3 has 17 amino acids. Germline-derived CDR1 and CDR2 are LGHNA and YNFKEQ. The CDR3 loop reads CASSQETSGSYRYEQYF. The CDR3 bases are TGTGCCAGCAGCCAAGAGACTAGCGGGAGTTATAGGTACGAGCAGTACTTC.

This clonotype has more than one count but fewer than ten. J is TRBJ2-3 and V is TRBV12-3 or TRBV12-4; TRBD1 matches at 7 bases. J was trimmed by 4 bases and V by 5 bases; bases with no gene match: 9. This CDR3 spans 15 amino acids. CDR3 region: CASSQQGFGSDTQYF. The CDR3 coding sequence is TGTGCCAGCAGTCAACAGGGGTTTGGATCAGATACGCAGTATTTT.

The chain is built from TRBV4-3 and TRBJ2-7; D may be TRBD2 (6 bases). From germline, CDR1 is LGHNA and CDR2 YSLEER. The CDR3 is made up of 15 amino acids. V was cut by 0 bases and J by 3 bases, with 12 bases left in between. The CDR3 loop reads CASSQDPGLIYEQYF. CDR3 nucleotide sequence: TGCGCCAGCAGCCAAGACCCGGGACTCATCTACGAGCAGTACTTC.